The entry that follows covers one TCR beta chain sequence. The data stem from a study of blood T cell repertoires in COVID-19. Study details: Samples of COVID-19 (acute and convalescent) were obtained from the United States, Italy and Spain. PBMCs, B-cell-depleted T cells, or T cells provided the cDNA or gDNA that made up the material.

Per the germline V gene, CDR1 is SGHRS and CDR2 is YFSETQ. This CDR3 contains 13 residues. V was pared by 4 bases and J by 4 bases, with 3 bases of the junction left unmatched. The authors' processing: Reference gene primers were amplified, and this amplification served to estimate nucleated cell counts. Sequenced by immunoSEQ multiplex PCR; TCRdb stores in-frame clones only, minus some. The DNA was the basis for D and trimming; V, J and clone size are from that table. The data show some 97,000 clones, roughly 90% seen once. The receptor's source is a woman aged 55-69 years with acute or convalescent COVID-19. The V gene is TRBV5-1, the J gene TRBJ1-1; 8 bases are shared with TRBD1. The sequencing sample was made of peripheral blood. The DNA of the CDR3 is TGCGCCAGCAGCGGACAGGGTAGCACTGAAGCTTTCTTT. Its protein product is CASSGQGSTEAFF. Looking up the rest from reference TRBV5-1 and TRBJ1-1 gives the full variable domain: KAGVTQTPRYLIKTRGQQVTLSCSPISGHRSVSWYQQTPGQGLQFLFEYFSETQRNKGNFPGRFSGRQFSNSRSEMNVSTLELGDSALYLCASSGQGSTEAFFGQGTRLTVV.